This TCR beta chain was recorded in a study of blood T cells in healthy people across ages. V lost 3 bases and J lost 4, with 7 bases in between. Per germline, CDR1 LNHDA and CDR2 SQIVND (reference sequence). The CDR3 runs to 13 residues. Together with a sample-barcoded 5' primer, a J-beta primer mix was included in a second PCR lasting about 7 to 11 cycles. With 12 random nucleotides, a template-switch adaptor tagged each individual cDNA molecule. TCRdb itself ran the 5' RACE reads through MiXCR, one entry per CDR3 protein. This sample has just over 1 million distinct CDR3 sequences, with over 35% found just once.

This clonotype originated in a woman in her sixties in good health. The specimen sequenced was blood. V usage is TRBV19 and J usage is TRBJ1-5, with D uncertain. The CDR3: CASSMKSNQPQHF. The CDR3 bases are TGTGCCAGTAGTATGAAGAGTAATCAGCCCCAGCATTTT.